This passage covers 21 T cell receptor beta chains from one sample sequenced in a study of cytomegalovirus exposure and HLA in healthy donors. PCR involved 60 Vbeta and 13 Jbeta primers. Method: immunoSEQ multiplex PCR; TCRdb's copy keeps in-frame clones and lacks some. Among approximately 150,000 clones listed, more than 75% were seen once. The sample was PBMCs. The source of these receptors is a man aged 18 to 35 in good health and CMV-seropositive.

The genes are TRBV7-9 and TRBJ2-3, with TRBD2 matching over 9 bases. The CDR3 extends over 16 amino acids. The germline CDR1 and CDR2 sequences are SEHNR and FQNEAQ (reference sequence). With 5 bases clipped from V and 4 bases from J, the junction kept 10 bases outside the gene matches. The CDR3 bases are TGTGCCAGCAGCCGAGGTAGTGCGGGAGGGCCAGATACGCAGTATTTT. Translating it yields CASSRGSAGGPDTQYF.

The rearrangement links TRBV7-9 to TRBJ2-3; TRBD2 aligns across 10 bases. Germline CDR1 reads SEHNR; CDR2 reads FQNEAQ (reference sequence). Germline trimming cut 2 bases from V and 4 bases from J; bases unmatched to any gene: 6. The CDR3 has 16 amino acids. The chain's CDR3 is CASSLRAGGPPDTQYF. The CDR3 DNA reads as TGTGCCAGCAGCTTAAGAGCGGGAGGGCCCCCAGATACGCAGTATTTT.

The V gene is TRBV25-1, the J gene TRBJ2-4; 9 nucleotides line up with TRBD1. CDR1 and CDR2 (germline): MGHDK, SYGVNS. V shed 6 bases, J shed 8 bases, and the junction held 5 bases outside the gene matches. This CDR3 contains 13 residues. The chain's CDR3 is CASRTGGSDIQYF. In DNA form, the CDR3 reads TGTGCCAGCAGGACAGGGGGTTCGGACATTCAGTACTTC.

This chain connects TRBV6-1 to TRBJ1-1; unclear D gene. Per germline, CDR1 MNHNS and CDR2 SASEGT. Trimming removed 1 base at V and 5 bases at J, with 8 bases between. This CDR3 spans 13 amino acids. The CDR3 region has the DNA TGTGCCAGCAGTGAAGTGGCTAGGACTGAAGCTTTCTTT. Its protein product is CASSEVARTEAFF.

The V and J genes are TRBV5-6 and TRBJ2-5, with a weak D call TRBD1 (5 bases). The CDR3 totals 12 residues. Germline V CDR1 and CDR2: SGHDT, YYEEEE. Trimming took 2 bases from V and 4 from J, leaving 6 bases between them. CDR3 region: CASSFRVETQYF. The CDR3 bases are TGTGCCAGCAGCTTCAGGGTAGAGACCCAGTACTTC.

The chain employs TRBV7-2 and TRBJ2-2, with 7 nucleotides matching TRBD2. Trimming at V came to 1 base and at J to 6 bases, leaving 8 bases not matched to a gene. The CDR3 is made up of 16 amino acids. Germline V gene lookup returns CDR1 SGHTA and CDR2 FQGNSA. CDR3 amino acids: CASSLEGGPEAGELFF. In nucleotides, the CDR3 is TGTGCCAGCAGCTTAGAGGGAGGGCCCGAGGCCGGGGAGCTGTTTTTT.

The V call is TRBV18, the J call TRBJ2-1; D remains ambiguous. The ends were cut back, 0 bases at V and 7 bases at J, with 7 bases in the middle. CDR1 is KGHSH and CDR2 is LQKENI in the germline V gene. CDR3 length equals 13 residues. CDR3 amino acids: CASSPPRGNEQFF. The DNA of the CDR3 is TGTGCCAGCTCACCACCGAGAGGAAATGAGCAGTTCTTC. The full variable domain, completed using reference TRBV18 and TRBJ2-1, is NAGVMQNPRHLVRRRGQEARLRCSPMKGHSHVYWYRQLPEEGLKFMVYLQKENIIDESGMPKERFSAEFPKEGPSILRIQQVVRGDSAAYFCASSPPRGNEQFFGPGTRLTVL.

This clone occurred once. The DNA for the CDR3 is TGTGCCAGCAGCCCAGAGGCTAGCGGGCCCTCCACAGATACGCAGTATTTT. Its translation is CASSPEASGPSTDTQYF. The chain is built from TRBV7-9 and TRBJ2-3; the match to TRBD2 covers 8 bases. CDR1 is SEHNR and CDR2 is FQNEAQ in the germline V gene (reference sequence). CDR3 length equals 17 residues. V lost 5 bases to trimming and J lost 2 bases; unmatched junction nucleotides: 12.

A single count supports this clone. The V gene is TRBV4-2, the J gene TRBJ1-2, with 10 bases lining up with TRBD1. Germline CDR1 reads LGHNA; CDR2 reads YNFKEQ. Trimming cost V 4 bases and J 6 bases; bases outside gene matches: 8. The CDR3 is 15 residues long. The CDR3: CASSPTRQGADGYTF. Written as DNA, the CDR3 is TGTGCCAGCAGCCCTACCCGACAGGGGGCGGATGGCTACACCTTC.

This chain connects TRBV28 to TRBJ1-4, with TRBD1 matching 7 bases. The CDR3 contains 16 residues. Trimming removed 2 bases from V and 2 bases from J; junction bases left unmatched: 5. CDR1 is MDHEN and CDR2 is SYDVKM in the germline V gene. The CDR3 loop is CASSLKNRGTNEKLFF. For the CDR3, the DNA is TGTGCCAGCAGTTTAAAGAACAGGGGCACTAATGAAAAACTGTTTTTT.

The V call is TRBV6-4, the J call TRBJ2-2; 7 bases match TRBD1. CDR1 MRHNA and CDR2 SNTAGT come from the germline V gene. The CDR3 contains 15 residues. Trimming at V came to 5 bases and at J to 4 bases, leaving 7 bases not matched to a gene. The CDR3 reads CASSSGTDITGELFF. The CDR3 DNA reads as TGTGCCAGCAGTTCCGGGACAGATATCACCGGGGAGCTGTTTTTT.

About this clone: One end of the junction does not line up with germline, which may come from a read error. The CDR3 sequence: CASSGGTGRAAEALF. In DNA, the CDR3 is TGTGCCAGCAGTGGCGGGACAGGGAGGGCTGCTGAAGCTCTCTTT. The rearrangement joins TRBV28 to TRBJ1-1; 9 positions agree with TRBD1. Germline V CDR1 and CDR2: MDHEN, SYDVKM. This CDR3 spans 15 amino acids. Filled out from reference TRBV28 and TRBJ1-1, the complete variable domain reads DVKVTQSSRYLVKRTGEKVFLECVQDMDHENMFWYRQDPGLGLRLIYFSYDVKMKEKGDIPEGYSVSREKKERFSLILESASTNQTSMYLCASSGGTGRAAEALFGQGTRLTVV.

CDR3 coding DNA: TGTGCCAGCTCACCCGGACAGGAAGCTTTCTTT. This encodes CASSPGQEAFF. The chain links TRBV18 to TRBJ1-1; tentative D call: TRBD1 (6 bases). The germline CDR1 and CDR2 sequences are KGHSH and LQKENI. The ends were cut back, 3 bases at V and 8 bases at J, with 7 bases in the middle. The CDR3 extends over 11 amino acids.

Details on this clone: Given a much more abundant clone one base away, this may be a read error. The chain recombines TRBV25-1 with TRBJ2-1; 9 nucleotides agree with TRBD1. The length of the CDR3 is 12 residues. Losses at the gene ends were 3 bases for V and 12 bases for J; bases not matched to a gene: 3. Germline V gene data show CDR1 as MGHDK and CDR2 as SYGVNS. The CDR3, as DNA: TGTGCCAGCAGTGACCAGGACAGGGGGCAGTTCTTC. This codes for CASSDQDRGQFF.

CDR3 region: CASSLDGGTYGYTF. The CDR3 DNA follows: TGCGCCAGCAGCTTGGACGGGGGGACTTATGGCTACACCTTC. V and J are TRBV5-1 and TRBJ1-2; D is perhaps TRBD1 (5 bases). V dropped 0 bases and J dropped 5 bases, with 11 bases sitting between them. This CDR3 contains 14 residues. Germline V gene data show CDR1 as SGHRS and CDR2 as YFSETQ.

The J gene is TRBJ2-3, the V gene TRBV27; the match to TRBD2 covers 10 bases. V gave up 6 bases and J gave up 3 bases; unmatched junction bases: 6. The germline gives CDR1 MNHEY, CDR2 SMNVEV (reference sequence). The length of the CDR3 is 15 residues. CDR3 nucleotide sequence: TGTGCCAGCAGATCTAGCGGGAGCGGGACAGATACGCAGTATTTT. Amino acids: CASRSSGSGTDTQYF.

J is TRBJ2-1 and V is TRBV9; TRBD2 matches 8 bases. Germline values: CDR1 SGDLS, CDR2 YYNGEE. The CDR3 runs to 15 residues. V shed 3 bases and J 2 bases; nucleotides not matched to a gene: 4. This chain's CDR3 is CASSGYSGAYNEQFF. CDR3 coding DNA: TGTGCCAGCAGCGGATATAGCGGGGCCTACAATGAGCAGTTCTTC.

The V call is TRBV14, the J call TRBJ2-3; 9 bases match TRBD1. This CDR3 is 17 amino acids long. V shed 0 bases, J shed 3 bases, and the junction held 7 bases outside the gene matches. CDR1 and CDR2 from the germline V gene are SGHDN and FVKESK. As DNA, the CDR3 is TGTGCCAGCAGCCAAGATTTGGGGACAGGGTGGACAGATACGCAGTATTTT. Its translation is CASSQDLGTGWTDTQYF.

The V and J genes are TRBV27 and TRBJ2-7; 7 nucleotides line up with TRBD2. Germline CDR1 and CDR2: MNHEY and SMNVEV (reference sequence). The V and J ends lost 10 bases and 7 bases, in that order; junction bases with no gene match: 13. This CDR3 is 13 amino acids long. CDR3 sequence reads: CATAQRDPREQYF. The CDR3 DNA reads TGTGCCACCGCCCAGCGGGATCCAAGGGAGCAGTACTTC.

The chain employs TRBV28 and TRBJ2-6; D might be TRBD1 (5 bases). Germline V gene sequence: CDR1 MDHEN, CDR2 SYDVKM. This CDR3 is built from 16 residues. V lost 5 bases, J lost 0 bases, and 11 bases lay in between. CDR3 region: CASSAYRISGANVLTF. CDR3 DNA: TGTGCCAGCAGTGCCTACAGGATCTCTGGGGCCAACGTCCTGACTTTC.

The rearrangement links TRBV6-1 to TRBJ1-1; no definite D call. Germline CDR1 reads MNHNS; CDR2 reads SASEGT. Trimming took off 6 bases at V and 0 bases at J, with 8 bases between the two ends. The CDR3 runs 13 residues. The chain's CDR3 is CASRHQVNTEAFF. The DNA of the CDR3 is TGTGCCAGCAGACACCAGGTGAACACTGAAGCTTTCTTT.